This T cell receptor beta chain was obtained from a study of T cell responses to AZD1222 COVID-19 vaccine. TCRdb's copy holds only in-frame clones and misses some; the assay was immunoSEQ multiplex PCR. The repertoire consists of about 120,000 clones, with roughly nine tenths occurring once and the leading ten covering around a tenth. The germline gives CDR1 MDHEN, CDR2 SYDVKM. This CDR3 is built from 17 residues. Trimming shortened V by 4 bases and J by 5 bases, and 23 bases separated the two germline ends. General study results and limits: At study baseline, merely over 5 AZD1222 recipients were seropositive.

This clone was observed a few times. The antigen remains unidentified. V and J are TRBV28 and TRBJ1-2, with a weak D call TRBD1 (6 bases). The material sequenced was peripheral blood, taken on day 0 of AZD1222 vaccination. The TCR originated in an adult in good health. CDR3 coding DNA: TGTGCCAGCAGTTCCTCCCGGGGAGAGGGCAGGGGTTATGGCTACACCTTC. It is translated as CASSSSRGEGRGYGYTF.